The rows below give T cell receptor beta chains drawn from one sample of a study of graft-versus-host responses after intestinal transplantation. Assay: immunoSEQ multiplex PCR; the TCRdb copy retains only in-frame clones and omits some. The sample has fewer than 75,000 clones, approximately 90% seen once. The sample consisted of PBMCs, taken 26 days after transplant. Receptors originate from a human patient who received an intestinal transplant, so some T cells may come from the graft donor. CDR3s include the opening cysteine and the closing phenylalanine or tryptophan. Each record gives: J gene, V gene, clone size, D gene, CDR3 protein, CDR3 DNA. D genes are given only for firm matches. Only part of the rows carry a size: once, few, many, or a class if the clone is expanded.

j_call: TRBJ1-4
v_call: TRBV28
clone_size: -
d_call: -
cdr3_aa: CASSYPKDSKEKLFF
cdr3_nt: TGTGCCAGCAGTTACCCGAAGGACAGCAAGGAAAAACTGTTTTTT

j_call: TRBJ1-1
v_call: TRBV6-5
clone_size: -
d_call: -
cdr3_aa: CASSYSGGLTTEAFF
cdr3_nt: TGTGCCAGCAGTTACTCGGGAGGGCTGACTACTGAAGCTTTCTTT

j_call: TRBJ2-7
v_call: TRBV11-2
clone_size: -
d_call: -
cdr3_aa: CASSSGSYEQYF
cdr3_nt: TGTGCCAGCAGCTCCGGGTCCTACGAGCAGTACTTC

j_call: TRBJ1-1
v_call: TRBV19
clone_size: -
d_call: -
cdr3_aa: CASSIPFGGGRTEAFF
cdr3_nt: TGTGCCAGTAGTATACCCTTTGGGGGAGGACGTACTGAAGCTTTCTTT

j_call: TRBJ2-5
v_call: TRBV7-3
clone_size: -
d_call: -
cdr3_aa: CASSFLRGAETQYF
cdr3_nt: TGTGCCAGCAGCTTTCTAAGGGGCGCGGAGACCCAGTACTTC

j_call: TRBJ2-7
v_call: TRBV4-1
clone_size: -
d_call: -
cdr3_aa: CASSQDLTQYEQYF
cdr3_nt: TGCGCCAGCAGCCAAGATCTTACCCAGTACGAGCAGTACTTC

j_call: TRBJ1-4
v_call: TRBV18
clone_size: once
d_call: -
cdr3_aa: CASSPGPNNEKLFF
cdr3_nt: TGTGCCAGCTCACCCGGTCCAAATAATGAAAAACTGTTTTTT

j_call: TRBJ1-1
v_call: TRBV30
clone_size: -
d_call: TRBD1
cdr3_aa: CAWSHQNRGPNTEAFF
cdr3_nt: TGTGCCTGGAGTCACCAGAACAGGGGGCCGAACACTGAAGCTTTCTTT

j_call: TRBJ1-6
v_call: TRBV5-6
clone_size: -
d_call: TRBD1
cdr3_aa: CASSFITGGADLHF
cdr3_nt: TGTGCCAGCAGCTTTATAACAGGGGGCGCAGACCTCCACTTT

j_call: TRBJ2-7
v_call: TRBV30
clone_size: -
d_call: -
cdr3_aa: CAWSVDRYEQYF
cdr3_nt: TGTGCCTGGAGTGTTGACAGGTACGAGCAGTACTTC